This T cell receptor (beta chain) was obtained from a study of cytomegalovirus exposure and HLA in healthy donors. V lost 10 bases and J 1 base, leaving 13 bases between the germline ends. There are 14 residues in the CDR3. Germline loops: CDR1 MNHEY, CDR2 SVGAGI. This clone was detected a few times. PCR primers comprised 60 Vbeta and 13 Jbeta primers. Assay: immunoSEQ multiplex PCR; the TCRdb copy retains only in-frame clones and omits some. The sample includes fewer than 150,000 clones, roughly 75% seen only once; the top ten take 2% to 2.5%. This TCR was sampled from a young man in good health and CMV-seronegative. J is TRBJ2-2 and V is TRBV6-5; possibly TRBD1 for D (6 bases). The sequenced sample consisted of PBMCs. CDR3 nucleotides: TGTGCCACCGCAATACAGGGGAACACCGGGGAGCTGTTTTTT. The encoded protein is CATAIQGNTGELFF.